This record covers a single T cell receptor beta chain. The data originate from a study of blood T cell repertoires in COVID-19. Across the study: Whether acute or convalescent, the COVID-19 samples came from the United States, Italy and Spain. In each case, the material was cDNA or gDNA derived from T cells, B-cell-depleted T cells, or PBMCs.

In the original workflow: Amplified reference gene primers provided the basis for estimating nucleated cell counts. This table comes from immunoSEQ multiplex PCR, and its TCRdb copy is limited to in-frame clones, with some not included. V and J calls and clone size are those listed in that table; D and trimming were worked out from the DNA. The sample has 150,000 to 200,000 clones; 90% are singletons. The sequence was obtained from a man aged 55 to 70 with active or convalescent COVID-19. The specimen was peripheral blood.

CDR3 sequence (DNA): TGTGCCAGTAGTATACCGAGGGGGCCGATGAACACTGAAGCTTTCTTT. Translation: CASSIPRGPMNTEAFF. The chain is built from TRBV19 and TRBJ1-1; TRBD1 aligns across 7 bases. The CDR3 has 16 residues. Germline loops: CDR1 LNHDA, CDR2 SQIVND (reference sequence). The J segment lost 0 bases and the V segment lost 2 bases, leaving 6 bases of the junction unmatched.